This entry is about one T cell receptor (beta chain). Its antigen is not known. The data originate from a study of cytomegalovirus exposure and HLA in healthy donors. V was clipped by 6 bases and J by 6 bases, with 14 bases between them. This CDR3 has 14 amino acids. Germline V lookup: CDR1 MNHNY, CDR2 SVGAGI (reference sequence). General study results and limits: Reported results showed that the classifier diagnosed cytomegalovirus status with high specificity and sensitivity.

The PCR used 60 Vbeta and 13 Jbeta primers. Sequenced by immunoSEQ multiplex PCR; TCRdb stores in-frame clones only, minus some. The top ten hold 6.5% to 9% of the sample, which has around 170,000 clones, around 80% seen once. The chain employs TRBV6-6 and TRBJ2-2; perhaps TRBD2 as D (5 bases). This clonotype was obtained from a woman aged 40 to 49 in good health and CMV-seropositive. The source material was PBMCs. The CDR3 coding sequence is TGTGCCAGCAGACGGACTGCTTCCTCCGGGGAGCTGTTTTTT. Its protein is CASRRTASSGELFF.